These 24 T cell receptor beta chains came from one sample sequenced in a study of CD8 T cells in ankylosing spondylitis (dated by TCRdb to the late 2010s). Libraries were constructed by 5' RACE. TCRdb names Illumina HiSeq 2500 as the instrument used. TCRdb reprocessing: public reads trimmed at Q25 with fastp, clones called with MiXCR, in-frame beta chains kept. Each entry merges the rows of one CDR3 protein and shows their most common DNA and genes. The sample table shows a few hundred thousand distinct CDR3 sequences, and more than 15% are seen once. The top ten clonotypes cover more than 25% of the sample. Input material: blood, either unsorted or a sorted T cell fraction (not recorded which). Every receptor here comes from a male donor with ankylosing spondylitis or in good health (not recorded which).

This clonotype was found a few times. The gene calls are TRBV20-1 and TRBJ2-5; D is possibly TRBD2 (6 bases). V lost 2 bases and J lost 2, with 9 bases in between. The CDR3 has 13 amino acids. Germline V gives CDR1 DFQATT, CDR2 SNEGSKA (reference sequence). The CDR3 spells CSARHGLQETQYF. In nucleotides, the CDR3 is TGCAGTGCTAGACATGGACTACAAGAGACCCAGTACTTC.

CDR3 sequence reads: CASSSFIDDDTGELFF. The CDR3 nucleotides are TGTGCCAGCAGTTCCTTCATCGACGACGACACCGGGGAGCTGTTTTTT. This rearrangement joins TRBV6-5 to TRBJ2-2; no definite D call. V gave up 4 bases and J gave up 3 bases, with 15 bases separating them. The CDR3 is made up of 16 amino acids. Looked up from germline, CDR1 is MNHEY and CDR2 is SVGAGI.

This clonotype has ten or more counts. J is TRBJ2-7 and V is TRBV4-1; tentatively, D is TRBD1 (6 bases). This CDR3 is 15 amino acids long. Germline V gene sequence: CDR1 MGHRA, CDR2 YSYEKL. Trimming removed 0 bases at V and 7 bases at J, with 16 bases between. The CDR3 protein is CASSQEGRGLREQYF. In nucleotides, the CDR3 is TGCGCCAGCAGCCAAGAAGGAAGGGGGTTAAGGGAGCAGTACTTC.

The chain is built from TRBV29-1 and TRBJ2-2, with TRBD2 as a possible D gene (5 bases). CDR3 length: 14 residues. The ends were cut back, 4 bases at V and 6 bases at J, with 15 bases in the middle. Germline V gene lookup returns CDR1 SQVTM and CDR2 ANQGSEA. DNA for the CDR3: TGCAGCGTTGGGGAGCTAGCAAGGTCCGGGGAGCTGTTTTTT. It encodes CSVGELARSGELFF.

The V and J genes are TRBV20-1 and TRBJ2-3; 8 positions match TRBD2. CDR1 is DFQATT, CDR2 SNEGSKA, per germline (reference sequence). The CDR3 runs to 15 residues. The V and J ends lost 2 bases and 0 bases, in that order; junction bases with no gene match: 4. DNA of the CDR3: TGCAGTGCTAGATCGCAGCGGGAGAGCACAGATACGCAGTATTTT. This translates into CSARSQRESTDTQYF.

This clonotype was counted between two and nine times. The chain recombines TRBV9 with TRBJ2-3, with 9 bases fitting TRBD1. V dropped 0 bases and J dropped 4; count of bases not matched to a gene: 12. Germline-derived CDR1 and CDR2 are SGDLS and YYNGEE. CDR3 length equals 18 residues. The CDR3 region has the DNA TGTGCCAGCAGCGTAGAGGGGGGCGGGACAGGGTTTTCAGATACGCAGTATTTT. Amino acids: CASSVEGGGTGFSDTQYF.

This clonotype was detected only a few times. V is TRBV7-9 and J is TRBJ2-1; 8 bases fit TRBD1. Germline trimming cut 5 bases from V and 7 bases from J; bases unmatched to any gene: 7. The germline gives CDR1 SEHNR, CDR2 FQNEAQ (reference sequence). The CDR3 contains 14 residues. CDR3 in DNA: TGTGCCAGCAGCGACAGGGGCTCGGAAAATGAGCAGTTCTTC. Amino acids: CASSDRGSENEQFF.

This chain's CDR3 is CASRTSGKFYEQYF. The CDR3 DNA reads as TGTGCCAGTAGGACTAGCGGGAAGTTCTACGAGCAGTACTTC. The genes are TRBV2 and TRBJ2-7; 12 nucleotides agree with TRBD2. Losses at the gene ends were 9 bases for V and 3 bases for J; bases not matched to a gene: 6. Germline CDR1 and CDR2: SNHLY and FYNNEI. The CDR3 contains 14 residues.

This clonotype was seen many times. The chain couples TRBV28 to TRBJ2-7; D might be TRBD1 (5 bases). V lost 3 bases and J lost 3, with 15 bases in between. Germline V lookup: CDR1 MDHEN, CDR2 SYDVKM. The CDR3 is 15 amino acids. The CDR3: CASSFQGSSLYEQYF. CDR3 bases: TGTGCCAGCAGTTTTCAGGGTAGTAGCCTCTACGAGCAGTACTTC.

This clonotype was detected a few times. The chain carries TRBV6-5 and TRBJ2-5; D possibly corresponds to TRBD1 (5 bases). Germline lookup yields CDR1 MNHEY and CDR2 SVGAGI. V lost 2 bases and J 5 bases, leaving 9 bases between the germline ends. CDR3 size: 13 residues. The CDR3 spells CASSYADTETQYF. The DNA of the CDR3 is TGTGCCAGCAGTTACGCGGACACGGAGACCCAGTACTTC.

This clonotype was found a few times. The CDR3, as DNA: TGTGCCAGCAGTTCCCGTGAGGGACTAGCGGGAGGATTGGCGTACGAGCAGTACTTC. It translates to CASSSREGLAGGLAYEQYF. The chain couples TRBV11-2 to TRBJ2-7, with 15 bases fitting TRBD2. The CDR3 is made up of 19 amino acids. The germline V gene encodes CDR1 SGHAT and CDR2 FQNNGV. The junction had 16 bases not matched to a gene; V was cut back by 6 bases and J by 4 bases. Variable domain in full (rest from reference TRBV11-2 and TRBJ2-7): EAGVAQSPRYKIIEKRQSVAFWCNPISGHATLYWYQQILGQGPKLLIQFQNNGVVDDSQLPKDRFSAERLKGVDSTLKIQPAKLEDSAVYLCASSSREGLAGGLAYEQYFGPGTRLTVT.

This clonotype was counted a few times. The rearrangement links TRBV10-3 to TRBJ2-5; D is undetermined. Trimming took off 0 bases at V and 4 bases at J, with 3 bases between the two ends. Germline lookup yields CDR1 ENHRY and CDR2 SYGVKD. This CDR3 has 12 amino acids. CDR3 nucleotides: TGTGCCATCAGTGAGTCGCGAGAGACCCAGTACTTC. It yields the protein CAISESRETQYF.

J is TRBJ2-3 and V is TRBV20-1; TRBD1 or TRBD2 may be the D gene (5 bases each). The CDR3 is 15 residues long. V dropped 6 bases and J dropped 2 bases, with 18 bases sitting between them. Per germline, CDR1 DFQATT and CDR2 SNEGSKA (reference sequence). The CDR3 reads CSAWGYHDITDTQYF. CDR3 bases: TGCAGTGCCTGGGGGTACCACGATATCACAGATACGCAGTATTTT.

This clonotype was seen a few times. The chain has TRBV9 and TRBJ2-2; 11 bases match TRBD2. The CDR3 totals 16 residues. The ends lost 4 bases at V and 5 bases at J; junction bases unmatched: 7. Germline V gives CDR1 SGDLS, CDR2 YYNGEE. The CDR3 DNA reads as TGTGCCAGCAGCATCAGACTAGCGGGGTCGACCGGGGAGCTGTTTTTT. This translates into CASSIRLAGSTGELFF.

The chain uses TRBV15 and TRBJ2-7; D call uncertain. The CDR3 contains 13 residues. The germline V gene encodes CDR1 LNHNV and CDR2 YYDKDF (reference sequence). Trimming left V 0 bases short and J 3 bases short, with 6 bases between. The CDR3: CATSRELLYEQYF. The CDR3 DNA is TGTGCCACCAGCAGAGAACTACTCTACGAGCAGTACTTC.

This clonotype showed up many times. The rearrangement links TRBV7-9 to TRBJ2-7; maybe TRBD1 (5 bases). V was clipped by 4 bases and J by 6 bases, with 16 bases between them. There are 14 residues in the CDR3. The germline gives CDR1 SEHNR, CDR2 FQNEAQ (reference sequence). The CDR3 DNA is TGTGCCAGCAGCTGGGCAGGGTCTCTCACCGAGCAGTACTTC. It codes for CASSWAGSLTEQYF.

This clonotype has more than one count but fewer than ten. The chain combines TRBV5-1 with TRBJ2-3, with a weak D call TRBD1 (6 bases). CDR3 length equals 15 residues. Per germline, CDR1 SGHRS and CDR2 YFSETQ. Trimming took 4 bases from V and 6 from J, leaving 18 bases between them. The CDR3 DNA reads as TGCGCCAGCAGCCCCTGGGGGCGGCCACAGGATACGCAGTATTTT. It yields the protein CASSPWGRPQDTQYF.

This clonotype came up a few times. The genes are TRBV7-2 and TRBJ2-7; D possibly uses TRBD1 or TRBD2 (6 bases each). This CDR3 spans 12 amino acids. The V and J ends lost 5 bases and 6 bases respectively, with 11 bases between them. The V gene's germline CDR1 is SGHTA and CDR2 FQGNSA. CDR3 sequence: CASSPWGAEQYF. CDR3 DNA sequence: TGTGCCAGCAGCCCTTGGGGGGCCGAGCAGTACTTC. The entire variable domain, with the rest obtained from reference TRBV7-2 and TRBJ2-7, is as follows: GAGVSQSPSNKVTEKGKDVELRCDPISGHTALYWYRQSLGQGLEFLIYFQGNSAPDKSGLPSDRFSAERTGGSVSTLTIQRTQQEDSAVYLCASSPWGAEQYFGPGTRLTVT.

The chain combines TRBV29-1 with TRBJ2-7; TRBD2 matches 8 bases. The CDR3 spans 12 residues. The V gene's germline CDR1 is SQVTM and CDR2 ANQGSEA. With V trimmed by 7 bases and J by 6 bases, 8 bases remained unmatched. The CDR3 region has the DNA TGCAGCGCTAAAGCGGGGGACGCCGAGCAGTACTTC. Protein: CSAKAGDAEQYF.

This clonotype was counted a few times. The chain couples TRBV9 to TRBJ2-7, with 9 bases lining up with TRBD2. The germline V gene has CDR1 SGDLS and CDR2 YYNGEE. This CDR3 has 16 amino acids. Unmatched junction bases numbered 12, after V lost 4 bases and J lost 4 bases. CDR3 sequence reads: CASSTGGPSGIYEQYF. The CDR3 nucleotides are TGTGCCAGCAGCACTGGGGGCCCTAGCGGGATTTACGAGCAGTACTTC.

This chain uses TRBV29-1 with TRBJ2-1, with D unclear. This CDR3 spans 14 amino acids. V dropped 6 bases and J dropped 0 bases, with 12 bases sitting between them. Germline CDR1 is SQVTM and CDR2 is ANQGSEA. CDR3 sequence: CSVTTLDSYNEQFF. The CDR3 bases are TGCAGCGTAACGACGTTGGACTCCTACAATGAGCAGTTCTTC.

This clonotype has just a few counts. The chain combines TRBV12-3 or TRBV12-4 with TRBJ2-1; TRBD1 matches 8 bases. V was pared by 7 bases and J by 9 bases, with 5 bases of the junction left unmatched. This CDR3 is 12 amino acids long. In DNA form, the CDR3 reads TGTGCCAGCACCTGGACAGGGTTTGAGCAGTTCTTC. It codes for CASTWTGFEQFF.

The chain is built from TRBV19 and TRBJ2-3; unclear D gene. This CDR3 contains 13 residues. Trimming stripped 6 bases from V and 2 bases from J, with 9 bases between. Germline-derived CDR1 and CDR2 are LNHDA and SQIVND (reference sequence). CDR3 nucleotides: TGTGCCAGTAGCTCCCATATCACAGATACGCAGTATTTT. This gives the protein CASSSHITDTQYF. Combining the CDR3 with reference TRBV19 and TRBJ2-3 gives the whole variable domain DGGITQSPKYLFRKEGQNVTLSCEQNLNHDAMYWYRQDPGQGLRLIYYSQIVNDFQKGDIAEGYSVSREKKESFPLTVTSAQKNPTAFYLCASSSHITDTQYFGPGTRLTVL.

This clonotype turned up a few times. This chain uses TRBV5-1 with TRBJ2-3; D possibly corresponds to TRBD2 (6 bases). This CDR3 is built from 14 residues. V gave up 4 bases and J gave up 6 bases, with 15 bases separating them. Per the germline V gene, CDR1 is SGHRS and CDR2 is YFSETQ. In DNA, the CDR3 is TGCGCCAGCAGCCTATCGACGGAGGGGGATACGCAGTATTTT. Its protein is CASSLSTEGDTQYF.